One and the same sample provided the 10 T cell receptor beta chains below, sequenced in a study of blood T cell repertoires in COVID-19 (dated by TCRdb to the early 2020s). Libraries were prepared through the immunoSEQ multiplex PCR assay. The table was pulled from immuneACCESS by TCRdb, which kept in-frame rearrangements only. Such tables lose some clones; where checked, under half of the loss comes from unresolved V genes, and the rest has no known cause. In all, the sample holds fewer than 200,000 clones, and approximately 80% of those were seen once. The leading ten clones occupy roughly a tenth of the sample. Sequencing was performed on peripheral blood. The receptors here all came from a woman older than 75 with active or convalescent COVID-19.

V and J are TRBV10-3 and TRBJ1-3, with 7 bases that match TRBD1. The CDR3 is 16 amino acids. V lost 7 bases and J lost 3; bases outside the gene matches: 12. Germline lookup yields CDR1 ENHRY and CDR2 SYGVKD. The CDR3 region has the DNA TGTGCCATCACCGAGCCAGGGGGATTTGGTGGAAACACCATATATTTT. Amino acid sequence: CAITEPGGFGGNTIYF.

The chain links TRBV25-1 to TRBJ1-6; D possibly corresponds to TRBD1 (5 bases). Germline V gene sequence: CDR1 MGHDK, CDR2 SYGVNS. CDR3 length: 15 residues. The V and J ends lost 5 bases and 0 bases respectively, with 8 bases between them. The CDR3, as DNA: TGTGCCAGCAGTCCCCAGGGCTCCTATAATTCACCCCTCCACTTT. Translating it yields CASSPQGSYNSPLHF.

The V gene is TRBV3-1 (or the pseudogene TRBV3-2), the J gene TRBJ1-6, with D tentatively TRBD1 (6 bases). Germline lookup yields CDR1 LGHDT and CDR2 YNNKEL (reference sequence). The CDR3 is made up of 13 amino acids. The ends were cut back, 4 bases at V and 9 bases at J, with 10 bases in the middle. The CDR3 DNA reads as TGTGCCAGCAGCCCGGGACAATTTTCACCCCTCCACTTT. This gives the protein CASSPGQFSPLHF.

This clone has only one observation. The V call is TRBV9, the J call TRBJ1-1, with D hard to call. V was clipped by 0 bases and J by 1 base, with 7 bases between them. The CDR3 sequence is 14 residues long. Looked up from germline, CDR1 is SGDLS and CDR2 is YYNGEE. The CDR3 spells CASSVEEGNTEAFF. The CDR3 nucleotides read TGTGCCAGCAGCGTAGAAGAGGGGAACACTGAAGCTTTCTTT. The full variable domain, with the rest looked up from reference TRBV9 and TRBJ1-1, is DSGVTQTPKHLITATGQRVTLRCSPRSGDLSVYWYQQSLDQGLQFLIQYYNGEERAKGNILERFSAQQFPDLHSELNLSSLELGDSALYFCASSVEEGNTEAFFGQGTRLTVV.

The gene calls are TRBV7-2 and TRBJ1-6; D gene unclear. The CDR3 is 15 residues long. Trimming shortened V by 6 bases and J by 5 bases, and 14 bases separated the two germline ends. CDR1 is SGHTA, CDR2 FQGNSA, per germline. The CDR3 nucleotides are TGTGCCAGCAGGATCGGGAGGTTGGATAATTCACCCCTCCACTTT. It is translated as CASRIGRLDNSPLHF.

This clone has at least ten counts. The J gene is TRBJ1-5, the V gene TRBV30; possible D gene TRBD1, 6 bases. Germline values: CDR1 GTSNPN, CDR2 SVGIG (reference sequence). The CDR3 has 15 amino acids. V was cut by 3 bases and J by 1 base, with 13 bases left in between. The CDR3 DNA reads TGTGCCTGGAGGGCTACAGGGACGAGCAATCAGCCCCAGCATTTT. Translating gives CAWRATGTSNQPQHF. The full variable domain, rest sourced from reference TRBV30 and TRBJ1-5, is SQTIHQWPATLVQPVGSPLSLECTVEGTSNPNLYWYRQAAGRGLQLLFYSVGIGQISSEVPQNLSASRPQDRQFILSSKKLLLSDSGFYLCAWRATGTSNQPQHFGDGTRLSIL.

This chain uses TRBV21-1 with TRBJ1-2. TRBV21-1 is a documented pseudogene. The CDR3 totals 13 residues. CDR3: CASCGGLYYGYTF. CDR3 in DNA: TGTGCCAGTTGCGGGGGGCTATACTATGGCTACACCTTC.

The rearrangement links TRBV11-3 to TRBJ2-6, with a possible D match to TRBD1 (6 bases). The CDR3 runs to 18 residues. CDR1 and CDR2 from the germline V gene are SGHNT and YENEEA. Trimming pared 5 bases from V and 4 bases from J, leaving 21 bases between. The CDR3 is CASSAQTGFALGANVLTF. Written as DNA, the CDR3 is TGTGCCAGCAGCGCCCAAACAGGGTTCGCCTTAGGGGCCAACGTCCTGACTTTC.

This clone was found once. V and J are TRBV6-5 and TRBJ2-6; D possibly corresponds to TRBD2 (6 bases). CDR1 is MNHEY, CDR2 SVGAGI, per germline. Trimming left V 4 bases short and J 0 bases short, with 10 bases between. The CDR3 is made up of 16 amino acids. In DNA form, the CDR3 reads TGTGCCAGCAGTTCTAGCGCTCTCTCTGGGGCCAACGTCCTGACTTTC. It yields the protein CASSSSALSGANVLTF.

This clone appeared a few times. The chain has TRBV11-2 and TRBJ1-3; D may be TRBD1 (5 bases). CDR3 length: 16 amino acids. Germline CDR1 reads SGHAT; CDR2 reads FQNNGV. The ends were cut back, 8 bases at V and 0 bases at J, with 17 bases in the middle. Here the CDR3 reads CASSQGAGGSGNTIYF. The CDR3 DNA reads TGTGCCAGCTCCCAAGGGGCGGGGGGCTCTGGAAACACCATATATTTT. The complete variable domain, with remaining parts taken from reference TRBV11-2 and TRBJ1-3, reads EAGVAQSPRYKIIEKRQSVAFWCNPISGHATLYWYQQILGQGPKLLIQFQNNGVVDDSQLPKDRFSAERLKGVDSTLKIQPAKLEDSAVYLCASSQGAGGSGNTIYFGEGSWLTVV.